This T cell receptor beta chain was captured by sequencing in a study of T cells in Graves' hyperthyroidism and ophthalmopathy. Findings and limits, study-wide: From stable hyperthyroidism, ophthalmopathy was set apart by a 13 V-J model.

Each diagnosis drew on symptoms, thyroxine, TRAb, thyroid ultrasound and orbital computed tomography findings. Amplification targeted TCR beta CDR3 regions from RNA transcripts. RT-PCR in the first round (using the HTBI primer set) targeted the TCR CDR3. TCRdb reprocessed the multiplex PCR reads via MiXCR and lists one record per CDR3 protein. Among a few hundred thousand distinct CDR3 sequences, 15% to 18% were seen once, and the ten largest hold approximately 7%. There are a few counts of this clonotype. The antigen remains undetermined. The sample taken for sequencing was blood. The receptor's source is a woman aged 25 to 39 with Graves' hyperthyroidism.

CDR3: CASSGSSHEQYF. CDR3 DNA sequence: TGTGCCAGCAGCGGAAGTAGCCACGAGCAGTACTTC. The V and J genes are TRBV7-9 and TRBJ2-7; D uncertain. V lost 5 bases to trimming and J lost 5 bases, with 10 bases between them. The CDR3 loop spans 12 amino acids. In germline, CDR1 is SEHNR, CDR2 FQNEAQ (reference sequence).